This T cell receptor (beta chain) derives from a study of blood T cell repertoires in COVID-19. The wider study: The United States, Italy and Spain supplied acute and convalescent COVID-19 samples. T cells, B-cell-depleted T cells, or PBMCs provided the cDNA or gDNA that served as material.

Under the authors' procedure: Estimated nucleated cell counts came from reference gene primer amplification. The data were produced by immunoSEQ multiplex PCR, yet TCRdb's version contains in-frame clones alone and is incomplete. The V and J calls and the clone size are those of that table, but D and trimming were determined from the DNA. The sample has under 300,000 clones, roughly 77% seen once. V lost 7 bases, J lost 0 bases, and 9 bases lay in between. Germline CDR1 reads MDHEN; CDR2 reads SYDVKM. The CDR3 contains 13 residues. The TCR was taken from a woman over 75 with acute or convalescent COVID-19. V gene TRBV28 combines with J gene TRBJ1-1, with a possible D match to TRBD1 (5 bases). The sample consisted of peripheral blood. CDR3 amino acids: CASKGRVNTEAFF. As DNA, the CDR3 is TGTGCCAGCAAGGGCAGGGTGAACACTGAAGCTTTCTTT. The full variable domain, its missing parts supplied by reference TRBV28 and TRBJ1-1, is DVKVTQSSRYLVKRTGEKVFLECVQDMDHENMFWYRQDPGLGLRLIYFSYDVKMKEKGDIPEGYSVSREKKERFSLILESASTNQTSMYLCASKGRVNTEAFFGQGTRLTVV.